This passage covers 27 T cell receptor beta chains from one sample sequenced in a study of identical twins. TCRdb re-derived calls from the 5' RACE reads in MiXCR, one entry per CDR3 protein. The sample contains about 300,000 distinct CDR3 sequences, more than 9% of which appear only once. The data were also submitted as part of a second study, on yellow fever vaccine responses in identical twins.

Sequencing input: CD8+ T cells sorted from blood. All receptors come from a woman under 30 in good health.

This clonotype was observed a few times. With a much larger clone just one base away, this may be a read error. V and J are TRBV3-1 and TRBJ2-1; 11 nucleotides agree with TRBD2. J gave up 3 bases and V 6 bases, and 4 bases lay outside the gene matches. CDR3 length: 15 amino acids. From germline, CDR1 is LGHDT and CDR2 YNNKEL (reference sequence). The CDR3 region has the DNA TGTGCCAGCAGACCGGGACTAGCGGACTACAATGAGCAGTTCTTC. Its translation is CASRPGLADYNEQFF.

This clonotype was observed a handful of times. The gene calls are TRBV28 and TRBJ2-2; TRBD2 aligns across 7 bases. After removal of 7 bases from V and 3 bases from J, the junction contained 11 bases not matched to a gene. This CDR3 has 16 residues. Germline loops: CDR1 MDHEN, CDR2 SYDVKM. CDR3 loop: CASISRAGEDTGELFF. In DNA, the CDR3 is TGTGCCAGCATCTCTCGGGCGGGAGAGGACACCGGGGAGCTGTTTTTT.

V is TRBV9 and J is TRBJ2-3, with a possible D match to TRBD2 (5 bases). V was pared by 2 bases and J by 5 bases, with 21 bases between. The CDR3 runs to 17 residues. Germline assignment: CDR1 SGDLS and CDR2 YYNGEE. Here the CDR3 reads CASSVHPRWAAGDTQYF. CDR3 nucleotides: TGTGCCAGCAGCGTGCACCCCCGTTGGGCCGCGGGAGATACGCAGTATTTT.

This clonotype has a handful of counts. V gene TRBV7-9 combines with J gene TRBJ2-7; 10 bases map to TRBD2. Losses at the gene ends were 4 bases for V and 1 base for J; bases not matched to a gene: 7. This CDR3 spans 16 amino acids. Germline CDR1 and CDR2: SEHNR and FQNEAQ (reference sequence). The CDR3 loop is CASSSPLLAGSYEQYF. The CDR3 DNA reads as TGTGCCAGCAGCTCGCCGTTACTAGCGGGATCCTACGAGCAGTACTTC. Full variable domain (remainder filled in from reference TRBV7-9 and TRBJ2-7): DTGVSQNPRHKITKRGQNVTFRCDPISEHNRLYWYRQTLGQGPEFLTYFQNEAQLEKSRLLSDRFSAERPKGSFSTLEIQRTEQGDSAMYLCASSSPLLAGSYEQYFGPGTRLTVT.

This clonotype was seen only a few times. J is TRBJ2-1 and V is TRBV7-8; D might be TRBD2 (6 bases). The CDR3 totals 18 residues. Germline loops: CDR1 SGHVS, CDR2 FQNEAQ. The germline V and J ends were trimmed by 3 bases and 6 bases, with 24 bases remaining between them. The CDR3 loop is CASSFVITRGIDSNEQFF. CDR3 nucleotide sequence: TGTGCCAGCAGCTTTGTGATCACCCGCGGGATAGACAGCAATGAGCAGTTCTTC.

This chain uses TRBV5-1 with TRBJ2-1; 9 nucleotides agree with TRBD2. The CDR3 sequence is 14 residues long. With V trimmed by 5 bases and J by 4 bases, 4 bases remained unmatched. The V gene's germline CDR1 is SGHRS and CDR2 YFSETQ. This CDR3 is CASSTSGPYNEQFF. Here the CDR3 DNA reads TGCGCCAGCAGTACTAGCGGGCCATACAATGAGCAGTTCTTC.

Written as DNA, the CDR3 is TGTGCCAGCAGTTACGGGCAGTCGGACACTGAAGCTTTCTTT. It encodes CASSYGQSDTEAFF. The chain recombines TRBV6-5 with TRBJ1-1; unclear D gene. The CDR3 consists of 14 residues. Germline V gene sequence: CDR1 MNHEY, CDR2 SVGAGI. V lost 2 bases and J 3 bases, leaving 10 bases between the germline ends.

This clonotype was counted between two and nine times. J is TRBJ2-1 and V is TRBV5-1; D gene unclear. The germline V gene has CDR1 SGHRS and CDR2 YFSETQ. The CDR3 is 13 amino acids. V was shortened by 0 bases and J by 3 bases, with 4 bases between the two germline ends. The CDR3 DNA is TGCGCCAGCAGCTTGGACATCTACAATGAGCAGTTCTTC. This encodes CASSLDIYNEQFF.

This clonotype was observed a handful of times. This chain uses TRBV7-2 with TRBJ2-7, with 7 bases lining up with TRBD2. This CDR3 is built from 16 residues. The V gene's germline CDR1 is SGHTA and CDR2 FQGNSA. V gave up 4 bases and J gave up 3 bases; unmatched junction bases: 12. Here the CDR3 reads CASSSLPGGGYYEQYF. CDR3 coding DNA: TGTGCCAGCAGCTCTCTCCCGGGGGGAGGTTACTACGAGCAGTACTTC.

J is TRBJ2-1 and V is TRBV11-2; 7 bases are a match to TRBD1. Trimming at V came to 7 bases and at J to 0 bases, leaving 6 bases not matched to a gene. The CDR3 has 15 amino acids. Germline CDR1 and CDR2: SGHAT and FQNNGV. The CDR3 DNA follows: TGTGCCAGCACCTATCACAGGGGCTCCTACAATGAGCAGTTCTTC. Protein sequence: CASTYHRGSYNEQFF.

This clonotype was counted between two and nine times. The chain joins TRBV9 to TRBJ2-3; the D gene is possibly TRBD2 (6 bases). Germline V gene data show CDR1 as SGDLS and CDR2 as YYNGEE. The CDR3 contains 15 residues. V was shortened by 2 bases and J by 0 bases, with 10 bases between the two germline ends. The CDR3: CASSVELASTDTQYF. In DNA, the CDR3 is TGTGCCAGCAGCGTCGAACTAGCTAGCACAGATACGCAGTATTTT.

The sample holds a few counts of this clonotype. The chain joins TRBV7-8 to TRBJ2-7; 8 nucleotides align to TRBD1. CDR1 and CDR2 (germline): SGHVS, FQNEAQ. V shed 5 bases, J shed 2 bases, and the junction held 8 bases outside the gene matches. CDR3 length equals 15 residues. CDR3 DNA: TGTGCCAGCAGCCCCGGGACAGGTTTCGCCTACGAGCAGTACGTC. This sequence encodes CASSPGTGFAYEQYV.

The chain has TRBV4-1 and TRBJ2-1; D not certain. Trimming removed 0 bases at V and 4 bases at J, with 7 bases between. The CDR3 runs 14 residues. The V gene's germline CDR1 is MGHRA and CDR2 YSYEKL. CDR3 bases: TGCGCCAGCAGCCAAGAGTCCAGGTACAATGAGCAGTTCTTC. This translates into CASSQESRYNEQFF.

This chain connects TRBV14 to TRBJ2-1; D tentatively fits TRBD1 or TRBD2 (5 bases each). Germline lookup yields CDR1 SGHDN and CDR2 FVKESK. V lost 4 bases, J lost 5 bases, and 9 bases lay in between. This CDR3 region has 13 residues. The CDR3 protein is CASSPGTNNEQFF. The CDR3 DNA is TGTGCCAGCAGCCCTGGGACGAACAATGAGCAGTTCTTC.

V and J are TRBV5-1 and TRBJ2-3; 7 positions match TRBD2. CDR3 length: 16 residues. The V and J ends lost 4 bases and 2 bases, in that order; junction bases with no gene match: 10. Germline V CDR1 and CDR2: SGHRS, YFSETQ. The DNA of the CDR3 is TGCGCCAGCAGCCCGGCGGGGCGGGGGTACACAGATACGCAGTATTTT. Residues: CASSPAGRGYTDTQYF.

The chain employs TRBV10-3 and TRBJ2-7; maybe TRBD1 (6 bases). The V gene lost 4 bases and the J gene lost 0 bases, with 13 bases spanning the gap. Germline CDR1 and CDR2: ENHRY and SYGVKD. The CDR3 totals 15 residues. The chain's CDR3 is CAISAGTPSSYEQYF. The CDR3 DNA reads TGTGCCATCAGTGCTGGGACACCGAGCTCCTACGAGCAGTACTTC.

V usage is TRBV4-1 and J usage is TRBJ2-5, with TRBD2 identical over 8 bases. From germline, CDR1 is MGHRA and CDR2 YSYEKL. J was trimmed by 1 base and V by 0 bases; bases with no gene match: 7. CDR3 length: 17 amino acids. For the CDR3, the DNA is TGCGCCAGCAGCCAAGAAGGTAGCGGGATGATCCAAGAGACCCAGTACTTC. Translation gives CASSQEGSGMIQETQYF.

The chain uses TRBV10-2 and TRBJ1-1, with D maybe TRBD1 (6 bases). The V end was cut by 6 bases, the J end by 7 bases, with 12 bases between. Germline-derived CDR1 and CDR2 are WSHSY and SAAADI. This CDR3 spans 12 amino acids. CDR3 protein: CASSEGGGEAFF. The CDR3 DNA reads as TGCGCCAGCAGCGAAGGGGGGGGTGAAGCTTTCTTT.

This clonotype was counted only a few times. The chain carries TRBV7-2 and TRBJ2-7; D remains unclear. The CDR3 is 16 residues long. From germline, CDR1 is SGHTA and CDR2 FQGNSA. V was clipped by 5 bases and J by 1 base, with 18 bases between them. The CDR3 nucleotides read TGTGCCAGCAGCCCCCAGGACGTACGGAGATCCTACGAGCAGTACTTC. Protein product: CASSPQDVRRSYEQYF. The full variable domain, in which reference TRBV7-2 and TRBJ2-7 provide the parts outside the CDR3, is GAGVSQSPSNKVTEKGKDVELRCDPISGHTALYWYRQSLGQGLEFLIYFQGNSAPDKSGLPSDRFSAERTGGSVSTLTIQRTQQEDSAVYLCASSPQDVRRSYEQYFGPGTRLTVT.

The sample holds many counts of this clonotype. This sequence may be a read error, since a much larger clone differs from it by one base. V is TRBV3-1 and J is TRBJ2-2; D is uncertain. Looked up from germline, CDR1 is LGHDT and CDR2 is YNNKEL (reference sequence). The CDR3 totals 12 residues. V lost 0 bases and J lost 6, with 2 bases in between. The chain's CDR3 is CASSQESGELFF. DNA of the CDR3: TGTGCCAGCAGCCAAGAGTCCGGGGAGCTGTTTTTT.

The V call is TRBV20-1, the J call TRBJ2-1, with a tentative D call TRBD2 (6 bases). V was trimmed by 6 bases and J by 12 bases, leaving 18 bases between them. Germline assignment: CDR1 DFQATT and CDR2 SNEGSKA (reference sequence). The length of the CDR3 is 12 residues. The CDR3 loop reads CSASPEGLRQFF. In nucleotides, the CDR3 is TGCAGTGCATCCCCCGAGGGACTCAGGCAGTTCTTC.

CDR3 in amino acids: CASSRGGESNTGELFF. CDR3 DNA sequence: TGTGCCAGCTCGAGAGGCGGGGAATCGAACACCGGGGAGCTGTTTTTT. This chain uses TRBV7-9 with TRBJ2-2; possibly TRBD2 for D (6 bases). Germline loops: CDR1 SEHNR, CDR2 FQNEAQ (reference sequence). The CDR3 contains 16 residues. V lost 8 bases and J 0 bases, leaving 16 bases between the germline ends.

There are a few counts of this clonotype. This chain connects TRBV2 to TRBJ2-7; maybe TRBD1 (5 bases). The CDR3 runs 15 residues. V was clipped by 3 bases and J by 1 base, with 13 bases between them. Germline V gene lookup returns CDR1 SNHLY and CDR2 FYNNEI. The DNA of the CDR3 is TGTGCCAGCAGTGAGAAGGGGTTCAAATCCTACGAGCAGTACTTC. It specifies CASSEKGFKSYEQYF.

The chain employs TRBV5-1 and TRBJ2-7; unclear D gene. The CDR3 runs to 14 residues. Germline CDR1 reads SGHRS; CDR2 reads YFSETQ. V lost 4 bases and J lost 2, with 13 bases in between. This chain's CDR3 is CASSPPRRTYEQYV. DNA of the CDR3: TGCGCCAGCAGCCCACCCCGCAGGACCTACGAGCAGTACGTC.

This clonotype was counted a few times. The CDR3: CASERGISYNEQFF. CDR3 sequence (DNA): TGTGCCAGTGAAAGAGGGATCTCCTACAATGAGCAGTTCTTC. This sequence joins TRBV6-1 and TRBJ2-1, with D possibly matching TRBD2 (5 bases). The CDR3 spans 14 residues. The germline V gene encodes CDR1 MNHNS and CDR2 SASEGT. V shed 9 bases and J shed 0 bases, with 12 bases lying between them.

The chain links TRBV7-6 to TRBJ1-5; D may be TRBD1 (6 bases). The V and J ends lost 1 base and 9 bases respectively, with 13 bases between them. Germline lookup yields CDR1 SGHVS and CDR2 FNYEAQ. The CDR3 loop spans 14 amino acids. The CDR3 coding sequence is TGTGCCAGCAGCTTAGGAGGAGGGGGGAGGCCCCAGCATTTT. Protein sequence: CASSLGGGGRPQHF.

The chain uses TRBV28 and TRBJ2-2; D call uncertain. Germline CDR1 and CDR2: MDHEN and SYDVKM. The V gene lost 8 bases and the J gene lost 6 bases, with 4 bases spanning the gap. There are 10 residues in the CDR3. This CDR3 is CASLSGELFF. CDR3 in DNA: TGTGCCAGCCTATCCGGGGAGCTGTTTTTT.